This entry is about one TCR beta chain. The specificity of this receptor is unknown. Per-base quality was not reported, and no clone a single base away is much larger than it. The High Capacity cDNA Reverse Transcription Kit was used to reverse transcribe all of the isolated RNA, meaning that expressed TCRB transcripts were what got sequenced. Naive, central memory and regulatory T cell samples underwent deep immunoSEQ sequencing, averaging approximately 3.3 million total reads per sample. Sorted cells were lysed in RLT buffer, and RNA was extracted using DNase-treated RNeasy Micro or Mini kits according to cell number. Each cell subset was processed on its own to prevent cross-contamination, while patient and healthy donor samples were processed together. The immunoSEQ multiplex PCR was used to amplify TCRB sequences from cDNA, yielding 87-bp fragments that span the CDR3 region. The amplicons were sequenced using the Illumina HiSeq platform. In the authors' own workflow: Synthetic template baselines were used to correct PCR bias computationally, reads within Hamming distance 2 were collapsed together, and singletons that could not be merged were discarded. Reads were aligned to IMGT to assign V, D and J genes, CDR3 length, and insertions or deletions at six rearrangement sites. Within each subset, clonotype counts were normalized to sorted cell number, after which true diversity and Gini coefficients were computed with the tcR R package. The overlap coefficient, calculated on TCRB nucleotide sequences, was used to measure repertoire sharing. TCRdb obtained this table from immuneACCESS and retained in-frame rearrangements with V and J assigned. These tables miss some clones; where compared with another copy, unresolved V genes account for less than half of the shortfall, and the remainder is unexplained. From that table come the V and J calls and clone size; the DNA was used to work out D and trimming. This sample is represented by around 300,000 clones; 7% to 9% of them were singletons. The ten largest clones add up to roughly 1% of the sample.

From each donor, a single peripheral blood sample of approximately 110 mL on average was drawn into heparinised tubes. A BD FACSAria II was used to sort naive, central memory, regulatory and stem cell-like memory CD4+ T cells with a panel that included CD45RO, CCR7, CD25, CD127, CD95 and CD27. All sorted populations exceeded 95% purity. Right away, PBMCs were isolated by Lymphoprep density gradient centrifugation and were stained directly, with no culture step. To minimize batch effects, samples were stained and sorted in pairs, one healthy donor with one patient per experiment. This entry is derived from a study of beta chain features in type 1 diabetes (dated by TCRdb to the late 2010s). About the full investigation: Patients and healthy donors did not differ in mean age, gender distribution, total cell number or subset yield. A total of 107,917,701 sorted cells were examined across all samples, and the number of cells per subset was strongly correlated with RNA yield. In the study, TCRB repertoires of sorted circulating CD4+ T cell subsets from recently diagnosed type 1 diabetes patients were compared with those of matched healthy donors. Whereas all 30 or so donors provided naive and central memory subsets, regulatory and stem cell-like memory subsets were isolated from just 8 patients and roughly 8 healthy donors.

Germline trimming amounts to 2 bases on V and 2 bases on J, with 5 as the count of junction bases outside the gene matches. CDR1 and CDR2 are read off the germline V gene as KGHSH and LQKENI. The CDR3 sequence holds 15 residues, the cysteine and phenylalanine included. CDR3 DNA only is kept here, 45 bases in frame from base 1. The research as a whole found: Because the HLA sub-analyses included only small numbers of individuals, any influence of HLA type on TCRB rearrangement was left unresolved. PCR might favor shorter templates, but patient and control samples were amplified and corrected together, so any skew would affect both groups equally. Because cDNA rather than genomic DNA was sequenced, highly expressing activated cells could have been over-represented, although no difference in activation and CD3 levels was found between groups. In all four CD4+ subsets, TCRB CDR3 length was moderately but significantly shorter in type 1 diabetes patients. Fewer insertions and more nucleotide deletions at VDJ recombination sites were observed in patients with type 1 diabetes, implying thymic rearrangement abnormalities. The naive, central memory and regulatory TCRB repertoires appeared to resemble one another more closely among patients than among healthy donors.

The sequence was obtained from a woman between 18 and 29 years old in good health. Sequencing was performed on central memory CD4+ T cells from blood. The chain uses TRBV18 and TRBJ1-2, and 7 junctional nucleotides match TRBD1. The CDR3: CASSPIGTANYGYTF. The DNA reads TGTGCCAGCTCACCAATCGGGACAGCAAACTATGGCTACACCTTC. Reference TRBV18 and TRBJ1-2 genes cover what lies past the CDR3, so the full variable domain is NAGVMQNPRHLVRRRGQEARLRCSPMKGHSHVYWYRQLPEEGLKFMVYLQKENIIDESGMPKERFSAEFPKEGPSILRIQQVVRGDSAAYFCASSPIGTANYGYTFGSGTRLTVV.